This TCR beta chain is drawn from a study of blood T cell repertoires in COVID-19 (dated by TCRdb to about 2020). For context, the study as a whole: Samples covering the acute and convalescent phases of COVID-19 were provided by collaborators in the United States, Italy and Spain. The prospective study material was composed of cDNA or gDNA derived from T cells, B-cell-depleted T cells, or PBMCs. The dataset comprised deeply sampled blood TCRbeta repertoires from subjects exposed to, actively infected with, or recovered from COVID-19. The repertoires were released in a freely available public database intended as a resource for research on the immune response to SARS-CoV-2. The samples were drawn from the first 160 participants of the ongoing ImmuneRACE study and from over a thousand subjects provided by 6 global collaborators. Nearly every sample came with metadata listing a de-identified subject ID, COVID-19 status, age in years and sex. Where HLA class I and class II types were available, the types were taken from metadata supplied by the sample provider, not from assay-based typing. General findings and caveats noted by the study authors: Clinical and demographic metadata were provided uncurated, with the amount varying by source and participant.

TCRbeta CDR3 regions were amplified from genomic DNA using the immunoSEQ Assay, a bias-controlled multiplex PCR. Turning to the authors' computational methods: Nucleated cell counts per sample were estimated from amplification of reference gene primers within the assay. To quantify the absolute abundance of each unique TCRbeta CDR3 rearrangement, sequence reads were collapsed and filtered. Productive Simpson clonality was computed per sample as the square root of Simpson's diversity index over productive rearrangements. Held by TCRdb, this immuneACCESS table contains in-frame sequences only and omits some clones. Under half of the omission traces to an unresolved V gene where checked; the cause of the rest is unknown. Clone size and V and J calls were adopted from that table, with D and trimming inferred from the DNA. The sample yields tens of thousands of clones; roughly 89% were counted once. Together, the top ten hold about 5.3% of the sample.

This clone came up once. No cognate antigen has been identified for it. The record has no base qualities; no much larger clone is one base away. Whole blood was collected in K2EDTA tubes by collaborating institutions according to the institutions' own protocols. For TCRbeta analysis, collaborators shipped samples as frozen whole blood, isolated PBMCs, or DNA extracted from either of those sample types. V and J lose 5 bases and 0 bases, and a span of 7 bases separates them. CDR1 and CDR2 were assigned from the germline V gene as SGHTA and FQGTGA. The CDR3 numbers 13 residues from cysteine through phenylalanine. Only CDR3 DNA remains: 39 bases, in frame from the first base.

The receptor was isolated from a man aged 55 to 70 with active COVID-19. Sequenced input: peripheral blood. The rearranged chain carries TRBV7-3 and TRBJ1-1, with the D gene too uncertain to name. Here the CDR3 is given as CASSLGMNTEAFF. The nucleotides read TGTGCCAGCAGCCTCGGGATGAACACTGAAGCTTTCTTT.